This T cell receptor beta chain was obtained from a study of cytomegalovirus exposure and HLA in healthy donors. Per the germline V gene, CDR1 is MNHNY and CDR2 is SVGAGI (reference sequence). The CDR3 length is 14 residues. The primer mix had 60 Vbeta and 13 Jbeta primers. Only in-frame clones appear in the TCRdb table, and some are missing; sequencing was by immunoSEQ multiplex PCR. Of approximately 160,000 clones detected, about 64% appear once; the ten largest clones hold 1.3% to 1.5%. V gene TRBV6-6 combines with J gene TRBJ2-5, with 8 bases aligning to TRBD1. The J call may not be correct, given that the DNA end is closer to TRBJ2-7. Sequencing used PBMCs. The sequence was collected from a man aged 50-60 years in good health and CMV-seronegative. The CDR3: CASSGGITGGEQYF. The CDR3 DNA reads as TGTGCCAGCAGTGGCGGCATTACAGGGGGCGAGCAGTACTTC.